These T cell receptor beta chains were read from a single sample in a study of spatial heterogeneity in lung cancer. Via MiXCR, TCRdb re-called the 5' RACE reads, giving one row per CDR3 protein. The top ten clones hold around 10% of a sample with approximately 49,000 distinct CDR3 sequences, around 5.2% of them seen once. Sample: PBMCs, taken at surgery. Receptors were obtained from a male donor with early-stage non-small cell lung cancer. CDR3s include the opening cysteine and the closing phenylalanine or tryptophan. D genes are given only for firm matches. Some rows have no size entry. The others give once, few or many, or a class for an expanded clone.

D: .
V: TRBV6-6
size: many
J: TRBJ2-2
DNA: TGTGCCAGCAGGGGCGAAAACACCGGGGAGCTGTTTTTT
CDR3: CASRGENTGELFF

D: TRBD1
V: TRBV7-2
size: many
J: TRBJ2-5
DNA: TGTGCCAGCAGCGCCCGGACAGGGGTCGAGACCCAGTACTTC
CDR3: CASSARTGVETQYF

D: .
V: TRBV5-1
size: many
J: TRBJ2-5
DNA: TGCGCCAGCAGCCCGCGGCGAGGGGCGGGCCAAGAGACCCAGTACTTC
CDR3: CASSPRRGAGQETQYF

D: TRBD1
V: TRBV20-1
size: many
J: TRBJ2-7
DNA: TGCAGTGCTCCTACAGGGGTGGCCTACGAGCAGTACTTC
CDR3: CSAPTGVAYEQYF

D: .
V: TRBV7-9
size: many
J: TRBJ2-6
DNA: TGTGCCAGCACCGTACACTCTGGGGCCAACGTCCTGACTTTC
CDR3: CASTVHSGANVLTF

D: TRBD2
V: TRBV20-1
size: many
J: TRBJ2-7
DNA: TGCAGTGCTAGAGTAAGAGCGGGAGGCGGGTACGAGCAGTACTTC
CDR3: CSARVRAGGGYEQYF

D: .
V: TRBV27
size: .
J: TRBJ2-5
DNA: TGTGCCAGCAGTTTCTACGGAGAGACCCAGTACTTC
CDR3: CASSFYGETQYF

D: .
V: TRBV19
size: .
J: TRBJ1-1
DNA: TGTGCCAGTAGTCTCCCCCTGGGAACTGAAGCTTTCTTT
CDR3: CASSLPLGTEAFF

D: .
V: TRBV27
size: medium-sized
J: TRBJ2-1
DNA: TGTGCCAGCAGTTTTAGGGGGAGGGCCCAGTACAATGAGCAGTTCTTC
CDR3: CASSFRGRAQYNEQFF

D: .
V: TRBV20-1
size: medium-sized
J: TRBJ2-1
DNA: TGCAGTGCTAGAGACCTCGGTAACTCGCCGGGGCATGAGCAGTTCTTC
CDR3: CSARDLGNSPGHEQFF

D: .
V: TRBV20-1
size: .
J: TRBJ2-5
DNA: TGCAGTGCTAGAGATAGGACTGGACAAGAGACCCAGTACTTC
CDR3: CSARDRTGQETQYF

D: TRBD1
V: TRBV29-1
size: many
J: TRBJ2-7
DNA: TGCAGCGTTGAACCTGGACAGGGGTCCTACGAGCAGTACTTC
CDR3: CSVEPGQGSYEQYF

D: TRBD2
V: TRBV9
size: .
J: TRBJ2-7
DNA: TGTGCCAGCAGCGCCGGGAGACTAGCTTCCTACGAGCAGTACTTC
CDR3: CASSAGRLASYEQYF

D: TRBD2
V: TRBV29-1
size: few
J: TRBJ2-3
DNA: TGCAGCGCAGGCCGGGGGGTTAGCACAGATACGCAGTATTTT
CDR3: CSAGRGVSTDTQYF

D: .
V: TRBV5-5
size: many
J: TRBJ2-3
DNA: TGTGCCAGCAGCTTTTGGGGGACCCCCGGGACAGATACGCAGTATTTT
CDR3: CASSFWGTPGTDTQYF

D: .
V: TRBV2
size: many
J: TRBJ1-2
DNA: TGTGCCAGCAGCGGGCAGAACTATGGCTACACCTTC
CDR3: CASSGQNYGYTF

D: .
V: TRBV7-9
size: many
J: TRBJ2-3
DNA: TGTGCCAGCAGCTTGACTAGGGAAAATACGCAGTATTTT
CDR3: CASSLTRENTQYF

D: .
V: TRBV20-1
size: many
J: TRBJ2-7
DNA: TGCAGTGCTAGGGGGGAGAGCTCCTACGAGCAGTACTTC
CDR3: CSARGESSYEQYF

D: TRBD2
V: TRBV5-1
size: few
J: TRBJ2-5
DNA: TGCGCCAGCCGCTTGGAGGGACTAGAAGGGACCCAGTACTTC
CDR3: CASRLEGLEGTQYF

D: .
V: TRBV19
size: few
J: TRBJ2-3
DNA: TGTGCCAGTAGTCAGGCGGGGAGCACAGATACGCAGTATTTT
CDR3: CASSQAGSTDTQYF

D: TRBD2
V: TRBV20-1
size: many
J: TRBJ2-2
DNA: TGCAGTGCTAGGACTAGCGGGAGGGCCGACACCGGGGAGCTGTTTTTT
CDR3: CSARTSGRADTGELFF

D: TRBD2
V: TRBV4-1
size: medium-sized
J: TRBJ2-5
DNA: TGCGCCAGCAGCCTACTAGCGGGAGAGTCAGAGACCCAGTACTTC
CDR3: CASSLLAGESETQYF

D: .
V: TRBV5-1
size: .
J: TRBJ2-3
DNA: TGCGCCAGCAGCTTGTTAGCGTCCACAGATACGCAGTATTTT
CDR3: CASSLLASTDTQYF

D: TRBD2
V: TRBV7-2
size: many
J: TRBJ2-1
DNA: TGTGCCAGCAGACTGACTAGCGGATATTACAATGAGCAGTTCTTC
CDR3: CASRLTSGYYNEQFF

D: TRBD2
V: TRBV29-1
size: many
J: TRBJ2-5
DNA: TGCAGCGTTGAATTTCCCTCGCGCGCGGGAGTAGTTGAGACCCAGTACTTC
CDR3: CSVEFPSRAGVVETQYF

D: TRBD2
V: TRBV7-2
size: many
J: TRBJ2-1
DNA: TGTGCCAGCAGCTTAGTCGGACAGGGCTCGACTAGCGGGAGGGCCGTTGAGCAGTTCTTC
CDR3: CASSLVGQGSTSGRAVEQFF

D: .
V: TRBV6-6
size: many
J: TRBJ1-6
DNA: TGTGCCAGCAGAGCACAGGGCACAAATTCACCCCTCCACTTT
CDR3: CASRAQGTNSPLHF

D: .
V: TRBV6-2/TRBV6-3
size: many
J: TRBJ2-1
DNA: TGTGCCAGCAGCCGAACCGGGATACGAAATGAGCAGTTCTTC
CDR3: CASSRTGIRNEQFF

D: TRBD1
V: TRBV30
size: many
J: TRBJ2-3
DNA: TGTGCCTGGAACCGGGACAGGGTAACAGATACGCAGTATTTT
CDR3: CAWNRDRVTDTQYF

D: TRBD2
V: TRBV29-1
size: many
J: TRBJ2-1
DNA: TGCAGCGTCGAGCGGGGACAGCAGTTCTTC
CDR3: CSVERGQQFF

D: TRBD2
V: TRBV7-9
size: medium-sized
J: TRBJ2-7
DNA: TGTGCCAGCAGCCGACTAGCGGGAGGGCTTAATGAGCAGTACTTC
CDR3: CASSRLAGGLNEQYF

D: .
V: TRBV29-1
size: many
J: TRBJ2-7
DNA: TGCAGCGTTACCTTTTCGGGCGAGCAGTACTTC
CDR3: CSVTFSGEQYF

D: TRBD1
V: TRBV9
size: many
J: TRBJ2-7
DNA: TGTGCCAGCAGCGTAGGAACAGGGGCTTCCTACGAGCAGTACTTC
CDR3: CASSVGTGASYEQYF

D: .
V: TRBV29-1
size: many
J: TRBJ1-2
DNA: TGCAGCGTTGCGGACGGATCTAACTATGGCTACACCTTC
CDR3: CSVADGSNYGYTF

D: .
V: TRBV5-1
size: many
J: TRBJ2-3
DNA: TGCGCCAGCAGCTTACGTGCTGGACTATCCGTTGGAGATACGCAGTATTTT
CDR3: CASSLRAGLSVGDTQYF

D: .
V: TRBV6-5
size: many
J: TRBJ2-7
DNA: TGTGCCAGCCCCCACGAGGGACCCTACGAGCAGTACTTC
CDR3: CASPHEGPYEQYF

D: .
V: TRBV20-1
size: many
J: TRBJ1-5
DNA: TGCAGTGCTAGACAGGGGCCGCTGGGTCAGCCCCAGCATTTT
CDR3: CSARQGPLGQPQHF

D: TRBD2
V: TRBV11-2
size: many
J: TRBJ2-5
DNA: TGTGCCAGCAGCCGGACTAGCGGAATAGAGACCCAGTACTTC
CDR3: CASSRTSGIETQYF